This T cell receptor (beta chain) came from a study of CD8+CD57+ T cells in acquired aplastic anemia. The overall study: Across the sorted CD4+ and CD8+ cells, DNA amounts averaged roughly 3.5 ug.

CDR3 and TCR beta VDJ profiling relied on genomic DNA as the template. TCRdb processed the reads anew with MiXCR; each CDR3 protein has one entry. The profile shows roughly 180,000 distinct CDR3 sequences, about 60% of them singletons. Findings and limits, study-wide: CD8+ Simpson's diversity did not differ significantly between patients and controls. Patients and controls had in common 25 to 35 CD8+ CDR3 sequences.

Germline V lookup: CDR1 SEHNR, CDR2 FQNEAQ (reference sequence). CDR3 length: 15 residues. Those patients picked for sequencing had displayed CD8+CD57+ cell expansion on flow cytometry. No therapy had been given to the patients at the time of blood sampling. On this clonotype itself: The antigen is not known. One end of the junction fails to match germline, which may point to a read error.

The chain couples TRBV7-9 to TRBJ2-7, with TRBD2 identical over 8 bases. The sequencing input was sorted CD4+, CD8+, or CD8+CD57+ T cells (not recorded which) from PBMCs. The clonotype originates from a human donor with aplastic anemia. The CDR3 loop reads CASSSGGGPSYEQYF. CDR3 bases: TGCGCCAGCAGCTCCGGGGGGGGCCCTTCCTACGAGCAGTACTTC.